This T cell receptor beta chain was identified during a study of T cells after yellow fever vaccination. V lost 5 bases and J lost 3, with 13 bases in between. This CDR3 contains 15 residues. Germline loops: CDR1 SGHAT, CDR2 FQNNGV. From the 5' RACE reads, TCRdb called clonotypes with MiXCR, one entry per CDR3 protein. The sample contains 510,000 or so distinct CDR3 sequences, over 15% of which appear only once. This receptor was obtained from a man between 25 and 39 years old who received the YFV17D yellow fever vaccine. J is TRBJ2-2 and V is TRBV11-2; D remains ambiguous. Specimen: PBMCs, collected 15 days after the yellow fever booster vaccination. The CDR3 sequence is CASSPLQTYTGELFF. DNA for the CDR3: TGTGCCAGCAGCCCCCTACAAACGTACACCGGGGAGCTGTTTTTT. The whole variable domain, remainder taken from reference TRBV11-2 and TRBJ2-2, is EAGVAQSPRYKIIEKRQSVAFWCNPISGHATLYWYQQILGQGPKLLIQFQNNGVVDDSQLPKDRFSAERLKGVDSTLKIQPAKLEDSAVYLCASSPLQTYTGELFFGEGSRLTVL.